This T cell receptor (beta chain) was obtained from a study of T cells after posttransplantation cyclophosphamide (dated by TCRdb to 2016 to 2017). General notes on the study: T cell repertoire reconstitution was tracked by TRB sequencing after myeloablative bone marrow transplantation in which posttransplantation cyclophosphamide was used as GVHD prophylaxis. Antigen receptor sequencing covered samples from 35 PTCy-treated patients and 16 of their related bone marrow donors. In 3 patients, TRB sequencing was also performed on up to about 3 more blood samples taken 2 to 5.2 years after transplant, and in several patients, pretransplant blood was also TRB-sequenced. TRB sequencing was performed on blood from all 34 PTCy patients with 1-year posttransplant specimens. Because TRA and TRB clonality were tightly correlated in 9 samples, subsequent TCR analyses were focused on TRB only. Public TRB sequences were compared against a database of over 3,600 sequences linked to responses to pathogens, tumor antigens, self-antigens and alloantigens. Paper-wide results and their limitations: At 1-2 months, donor-recipient similarity was low but rose over the first year, and the later blood repertoires were often dominated by donor CD8+ memory clones. Across the approximately 47 patients, TRB clonality was highly associated with recipient CMV seropositivity and CMV reactivation, and diversity with PTCy was similar to that in the CNI/methotrexate controls. The TRB repertoires of T cells infiltrating skin or the GI tract showed only limited overlap with the TRB repertoires found in blood.

TRB sequencing was run on genomic DNA with either the immunoSEQ assay at survey resolution or the hsTCRB kit. On the study's bioinformatics: The immunoSEQ software handled the initial read processing, while the LymphoSeq R package was used for the repertoire analyses. Clonality was calculated as 1 minus normalized Shannon entropy, and the Gini coefficient was also calculated for each TRB dataset. To infer phenotypes in unsorted samples, TRB sequences from sorted subsets of the recipient or donor were mapped onto unsorted samples from the same recipient. TCRdb obtained this table from immuneACCESS and retained in-frame rearrangements with V and J assigned. These tables miss some clones; where compared with another copy, unresolved V genes account for less than half of the shortfall, and the remainder is unexplained. V and J calls plus clone size are reproduced from that table; the DNA served to infer D and trimming. This sample includes fewer than 35,000 clones, and none of them was observed just once. In total, the top ten clones hold 4.5% to 5% of the sample.

There are many counts of this clone. Its antigen has not been determined. One base away there is no much larger clone; base qualities are not given. On the day of marrow donation, related bone marrow donors gave peripheral blood samples. Peripheral blood and bone marrow mononuclear cells were isolated by Ficoll-Hypaque density centrifugation and cryopreserved. The CDR3, cysteine through phenylalanine, is 16 amino acids long. Of all the DNA, just the CDR3 is kept, 48 bases in frame from base 1. At the junction V is shortened by 5 bases and J by 4 bases, with 18 bases in between. CDR1 SGHTA and CDR2 FQGTGA are derived from the germline V gene.

This clonotype was sampled from a young woman in good health and a related stem cell transplant donor. Sample: PBMCs. The V gene is TRBV7-3 and the J gene is TRBJ2-1; matching of 6 bases hints at TRBD1 as the D gene. This receptor carries the CDR3 CASSNNIGTNYNEQFF. The DNA is as follows: TGTGCCAGCAGCAATAACATCGGGACAAATTACAATGAGCAGTTCTTC.